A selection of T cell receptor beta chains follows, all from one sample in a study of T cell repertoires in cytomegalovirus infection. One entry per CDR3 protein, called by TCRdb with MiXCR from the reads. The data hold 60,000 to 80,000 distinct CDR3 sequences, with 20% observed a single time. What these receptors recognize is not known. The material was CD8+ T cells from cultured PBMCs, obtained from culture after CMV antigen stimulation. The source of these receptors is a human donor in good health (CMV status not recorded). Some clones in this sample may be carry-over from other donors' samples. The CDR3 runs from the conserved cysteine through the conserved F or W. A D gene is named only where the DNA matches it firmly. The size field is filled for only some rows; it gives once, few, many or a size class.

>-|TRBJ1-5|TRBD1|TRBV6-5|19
TGTGCCAGCAGTTACTACTTGGGACAGCAGGAATATAGCAATCAGCCCCAGCATTTT
CASSYYLGQQEYSNQPQHF
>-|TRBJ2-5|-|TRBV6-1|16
TGTGCCAGCAGCGAAGATTACAGGGAGATCCAGGGGACCCAGTACTTC
CASSEDYREIQGTQYF
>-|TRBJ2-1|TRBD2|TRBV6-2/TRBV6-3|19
TGTGCCAGCGCTGAGGGGCACAGCGGGGGGCCCAGCTCCTACAATGAGCAGTTCTTC
CASAEGHSGGPSSYNEQFF
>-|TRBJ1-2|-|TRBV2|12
TGTGCCAGCAGTGTAGGACTACTTGGCTACACCTTC
CASSVGLLGYTF
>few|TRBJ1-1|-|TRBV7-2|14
TGTGCCAGCAGCTTAGTCGAGAGAAGAACTGAAGCTTTCTTT
CASSLVERRTEAFF
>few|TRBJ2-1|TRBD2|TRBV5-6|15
TGTGCCAGCAGCTTGGGTCTAGCGGGTTACAATGAGCAGTTCTTC
CASSLGLAGYNEQFF
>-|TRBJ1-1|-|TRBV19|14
TGTGCCAGTGCGGCAGGGGAAGGAGGTACTGAAGCTTTCTTT
CASAAGEGGTEAFF
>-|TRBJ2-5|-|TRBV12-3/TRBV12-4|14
TGTGCCAGCAGTGCCAGGGGCACCCAAGAGACCCAGTACTTC
CASSARGTQETQYF
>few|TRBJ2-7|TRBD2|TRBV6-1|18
TGTGCCAGCAGTCTCGTGAGCGGGGGGGGCCCCCGACCCTACGAGCAGTACTTC
CASSLVSGGGPRPYEQYF
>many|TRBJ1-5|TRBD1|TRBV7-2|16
TGTGCCAGCAGTTCGGGACAGGGGCTAGGGAATCAGCCCCAGCATTTT
CASSSGQGLGNQPQHF
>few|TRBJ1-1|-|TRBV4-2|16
TGTGCCAGCACCCTGCAAATTTCGGCCACGAACACTGAAGCTTTCTTT
CASTLQISATNTEAFF
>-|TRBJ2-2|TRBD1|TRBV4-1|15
TGCGCCAGCAGCCAGTACAGGGGTGACACCGGGGAGCTGTTTTTT
CASSQYRGDTGELFF
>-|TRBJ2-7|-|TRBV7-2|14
TGTGCCAGCAGCTTGCGACAAAACTCCTACGAGCAGTACTTC
CASSLRQNSYEQYF
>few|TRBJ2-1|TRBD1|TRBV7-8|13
TGTGCCTGCGGGACAGGGGGTTACAATGAGCAGTTCTTC
CACGTGGYNEQFF
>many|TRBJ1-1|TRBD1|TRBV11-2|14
TGTGCCAGCAGCTTAGAACAGGGGGCCACTGAAGCTTTCTTT
CASSLEQGATEAFF
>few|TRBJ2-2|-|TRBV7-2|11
TGTGCCACGGGGGAGACCGGGGAGCTGTTTTTT
CATGETGELFF
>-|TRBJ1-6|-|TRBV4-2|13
TGTGCCAGCAGCCTAGGCCCAAATTCACCCCTCCACTTT
CASSLGPNSPLHF
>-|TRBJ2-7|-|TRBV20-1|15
TGCAGTGCTAAACCGGGACTCCAGATAGAAAACGAGCAGTACTTC
CSAKPGLQIENEQYF
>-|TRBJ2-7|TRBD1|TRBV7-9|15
TGTGCCAGCAGCCACCGGGACAGCCAAACCTACGAGCAGTACTTC
CASSHRDSQTYEQYF
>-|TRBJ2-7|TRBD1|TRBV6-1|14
TGTGCCAGCACTCACGAACAGGGGGTTTACGAGCAGTACTTC
CASTHEQGVYEQYF
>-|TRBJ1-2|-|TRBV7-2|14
TGTGCCAGCAGCTTGAGCAGAGCTAACTATGGCTACACCTTC
CASSLSRANYGYTF
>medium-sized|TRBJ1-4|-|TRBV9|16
TGTGCCAGCAGCGTAGGCAGGGTGCGGAATAATGAAAAACTGTTTTTT
CASSVGRVRNNEKLFF
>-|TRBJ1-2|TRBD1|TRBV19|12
TGTGCCAGTTTCCTTACAGGGGATGGCTACACCTTC
CASFLTGDGYTF
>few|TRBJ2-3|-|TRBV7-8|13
TGTGCCAGCAGCCTGCACCTTGGGGATACGCAGTATTTT
CASSLHLGDTQYF
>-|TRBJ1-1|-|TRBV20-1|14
TGCAGTGCCCCCCGATTAGATATTAACCCTGAAGCTTTCTTT
CSAPRLDINPEAFF
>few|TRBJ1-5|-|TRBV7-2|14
TGTGCCAGCAGCCACCGACCGAACAATCAGCCCCAGCATTTT
CASSHRPNNQPQHF
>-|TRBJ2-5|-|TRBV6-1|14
TGTGCCAGCAGTGTTGATTCGGGGGAGGAGACCCAGTACTTC
CASSVDSGEETQYF
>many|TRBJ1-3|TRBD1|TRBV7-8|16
TGTGCCAGCAGCCGGGACAGGGTGATACGAGGAAACACCATATATTTT
CASSRDRVIRGNTIYF
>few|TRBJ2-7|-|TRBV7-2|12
TGTGCCAGCAGCTCTTATTTATACGAGCAGTACTTC
CASSSYLYEQYF
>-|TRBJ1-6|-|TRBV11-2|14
TGTGCCAGCAGCTTAAAGGCGTATAATTCACCCCTCCACTTT
CASSLKAYNSPLHF
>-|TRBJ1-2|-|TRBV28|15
TGTGCCAGCAGTTTAATTACCTTGACAGGCCAAGGCTACACCTTC
CASSLITLTGQGYTF
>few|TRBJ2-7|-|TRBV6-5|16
TGTGCCAGCAGTGAACAAGTGCGAGGGGGACCCCACGAGCAGTACTTC
CASSEQVRGGPHEQYF
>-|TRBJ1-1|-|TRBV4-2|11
TGTGCCAGCACCCAGGGATGGGAAGCTTTCTTT
CASTQGWEAFF
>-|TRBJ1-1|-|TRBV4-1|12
TGCGCCAGCAGCCAAGCGGCAGATGAAGCTTTCTTT
CASSQAADEAFF
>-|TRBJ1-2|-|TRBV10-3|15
TGTGCCATCAATGTCGGCAGCAAAGCTAACTATGGCTACACCTTC
CAINVGSKANYGYTF
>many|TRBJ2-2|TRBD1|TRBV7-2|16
TGTGCCAGCAGCTTCCGGGTACAGGGGGGCACCGGGGAGCTGTTTTTT
CASSFRVQGGTGELFF
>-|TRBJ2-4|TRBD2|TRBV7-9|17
TGTGCCAGCAGCTCCGGACTAGCGGGGGCCGCGGGTAACATTCAGTACTTC
CASSSGLAGAAGNIQYF
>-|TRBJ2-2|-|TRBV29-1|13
TGCAGCGTTGAACGGCAGGCCCCCGGGGAGCTGTTTTTT
CSVERQAPGELFF
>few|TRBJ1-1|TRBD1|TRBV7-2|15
TGTGCCAGCAGCTTAAGGGTCACAGGGGGGATGGAAGCTTTCTTT
CASSLRVTGGMEAFF
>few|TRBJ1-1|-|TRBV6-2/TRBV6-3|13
TGTGCCAGCAGCTGGACATTGAACACTGAAGCTTTCTTT
CASSWTLNTEAFF
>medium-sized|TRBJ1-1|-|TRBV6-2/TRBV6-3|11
TGTGCCAGCAGTCCGGGGCTTGAAGCTTTCTTT
CASSPGLEAFF
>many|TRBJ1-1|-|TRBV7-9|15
TGTGCCAGCAGCTTAGCACGGGGGTTAAACACTGAAGCTTTCTTT
CASSLARGLNTEAFF
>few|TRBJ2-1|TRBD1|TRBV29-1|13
TGCAGCGTTCTCAGGGGGTTCAGCAATGAGCAGTTCTTC
CSVLRGFSNEQFF
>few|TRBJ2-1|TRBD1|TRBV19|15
TGTGCCAGTAGTATTAAGACAGGGGGTCCAAATGAGCAGTTCTTC
CASSIKTGGPNEQFF
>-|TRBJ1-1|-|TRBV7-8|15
TGTGCCAGCAGCCCCCTCACAGGGTTGAACACTGAAGCTTTCTTT
CASSPLTGLNTEAFF
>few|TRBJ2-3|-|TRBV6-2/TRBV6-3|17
TGTGCCAGCAGCCCCAATAGACTCCGTTCCGCCACAGATACGCAGTATTTT
CASSPNRLRSATDTQYF
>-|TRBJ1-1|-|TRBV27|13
TGTGTCAGCAGTCGAAAGGGGAGCACTGAAGCTTTCTTT
CVSSRKGSTEAFF
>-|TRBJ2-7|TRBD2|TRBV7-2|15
TGTGCCAGCAGCTTGTTGCTAGCGGGGTCCTACGAGCAGTACTTC
CASSLLLAGSYEQYF
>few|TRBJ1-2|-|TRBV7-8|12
TGTGCCAGCAGCTTAGAGGGTAATGGCTACACCTTC
CASSLEGNGYTF
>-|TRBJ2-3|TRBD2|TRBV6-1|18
TGTGCCAGCAGTGAAGCGATAAGCCTAGCGGGGACCACAGATACGCAGTATTTT
CASSEAISLAGTTDTQYF
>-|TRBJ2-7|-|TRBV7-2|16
TGTGCCAGCAGCTTACGCCCGGTCGACCTCTTCTACGAGCAGTACTTC
CASSLRPVDLFYEQYF
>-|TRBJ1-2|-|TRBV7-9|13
TGTGCCAGCGGTTCACCGGGAGGGAGAGGCTACACCTTC
CASGSPGGRGYTF
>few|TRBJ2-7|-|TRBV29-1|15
TGCAGCGTTGAAGATAGGCCAGGGACCCCCTACGAGCAGTACTTC
CSVEDRPGTPYEQYF
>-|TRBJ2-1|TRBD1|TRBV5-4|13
TGTGCCAGCAGCCCGGACAGGGCTAGTGAGCAGTTCTTC
CASSPDRASEQFF
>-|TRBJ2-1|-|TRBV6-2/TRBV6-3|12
TGTGCCAGCAGTTCAAACTCCGAGAGGCAGTTCTTC
CASSSNSERQFF
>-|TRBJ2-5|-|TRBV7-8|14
TGTGCCAGCAGCTTAGTGACAACTCAAGAGACCCAGTACTTC
CASSLVTTQETQYF
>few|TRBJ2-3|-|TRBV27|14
TGTGCCAGCAGCATCCTTTCTAGCACAGATACGCAGTATTTT
CASSILSSTDTQYF